This is a list of T cell receptor beta chains from one sample in a study of neurological immune-mediated disorders. TCRdb analysed the 5' RACE reads with MiXCR anew, one entry per CDR3 protein. Among about 92,000 distinct CDR3 sequences listed, roughly 3.5% were seen once. The sequencing input was PBMCs. The source is a woman between 45 and 60 years old with multiple sclerosis. CDR3s include the opening cysteine and the closing phenylalanine or tryptophan. The D gene is left open where the match is weak. Some rows have no size entry. The others give once, few or many, or a class for an expanded clone.

V: TRBV7-2; D: -; J: TRBJ1-3; size: many; DNA: TGTGCCAGCAGCTTAGGGGGGGCTACTGGAAACACCATATATTTT; CDR3: CASSLGGATGNTIYF
V: TRBV5-6; D: -; J: TRBJ1-5; size: many; DNA: TGTGCCAGCAGCTTGAGGGGTAGCAATCAGCCCCAGCATTTT; CDR3: CASSLRGSNQPQHF
V: TRBV5-1; D: -; J: TRBJ2-7; size: many; DNA: TGCGCCAGCAGCTTGGCCATGATGAACTACGAGCAGTACTTC; CDR3: CASSLAMMNYEQYF
V: TRBV6-6; D: -; J: TRBJ1-4; size: many; DNA: TGTGCCAGCAGGGGACGGAATGAAAAACTGTTTTTT; CDR3: CASRGRNEKLFF
V: TRBV20-1; D: TRBD1; J: TRBJ1-2; size: few; DNA: TGCAGTGCTGCCGGGACAGGGGTTTATGGCTACACCTTC; CDR3: CSAAGTGVYGYTF
V: TRBV3-1; D: TRBD2; J: TRBJ2-3; size: many; DNA: TGTGCCAGCAGCTTCGGGCGGGGGGGCCCAGATACGCAGTATTTT; CDR3: CASSFGRGGPDTQYF
V: TRBV12-3/TRBV12-4; D: -; J: TRBJ1-1; size: many; DNA: TGTGCCAGCAGTTCCCAGGCGACTATGAACACTGAAGCTTTCTTT; CDR3: CASSSQATMNTEAFF
V: TRBV24-1; D: TRBD2; J: TRBJ2-1; size: many; DNA: TGTGCCACCCAGGGTAGCGGGGGCCAAAGACATGAGCAGTTCTTC; CDR3: CATQGSGGQRHEQFF
V: TRBV5-6; D: -; J: TRBJ1-2; size: many; DNA: TGTGCCAGCAGCACTGGACGGGAACCTTATGGCTACACCTTC; CDR3: CASSTGREPYGYTF
V: TRBV4-1; D: -; J: TRBJ2-2; size: -; DNA: TGCGCCAGCAGCCATGTGGACGGAAACACCGGGGAGCTGTTTTTT; CDR3: CASSHVDGNTGELFF
V: TRBV10-3; D: TRBD1; J: TRBJ1-5; size: many; DNA: TGTGCCATCAGACAGGGGGAGGGGCAGCCCCAGCATTTT; CDR3: CAIRQGEGQPQHF
V: TRBV5-1; D: -; J: TRBJ2-2; size: many; DNA: TGCGCCAGCAGCTTGGGGGGACACTCGAACACCGGGGAGCTGTTTTTT; CDR3: CASSLGGHSNTGELFF
V: TRBV3-1; D: -; J: TRBJ2-5; size: many; DNA: TGTGCCAGCAGCCAACGACGTACCCAAGAGACCCAGTACTTC; CDR3: CASSQRRTQETQYF
V: TRBV10-3; D: TRBD2; J: TRBJ2-5; size: many; DNA: TGTGCCATCAGTGTAACTAGCGGGGGTGAGACCCAGTACTTC; CDR3: CAISVTSGGETQYF
V: TRBV5-1; D: -; J: TRBJ1-3; size: many; DNA: TGCGCCAGCAGCTTGGATGGGGTACCTGGAAACACCATATATTTT; CDR3: CASSLDGVPGNTIYF
V: TRBV20-1; D: -; J: TRBJ2-7; size: many; DNA: TGCAGTGCTAGAGGGGGTCGTACCCCCTCCTACGAGCAGTACTTC; CDR3: CSARGGRTPSYEQYF
V: TRBV20-1; D: TRBD2; J: TRBJ2-5; size: many; DNA: TGCAGTGCTAGCGGTGCTAGCGGGGCCTACCAAGAGACCCAGTACTTC; CDR3: CSASGASGAYQETQYF
V: TRBV18; D: -; J: TRBJ2-7; size: many; DNA: TGTGCCAGCTCACCACCACAGGGATACTACGAGCAGTACTTC; CDR3: CASSPPQGYYEQYF
V: TRBV5-1; D: -; J: TRBJ2-3; size: many; DNA: TGCGCCAGCAGCCCCCTGGGAGTGGGCAGGGATACGCAGTATTTT; CDR3: CASSPLGVGRDTQYF
V: TRBV27; D: TRBD2; J: TRBJ2-3; size: many; DNA: TGTGCCAGCAGTTCCTGGACTAGCGGGGGGGCGCGGGATACGCAGTATTTT; CDR3: CASSSWTSGGARDTQYF
V: TRBV5-1; D: -; J: TRBJ2-1; size: many; DNA: TGCGCCAGCAGCCCGGTGGACAGAACGAATGAGCAGTTCTTC; CDR3: CASSPVDRTNEQFF
V: TRBV5-6; D: -; J: TRBJ1-1; size: many; DNA: TGTGCCAGCAGCTTGCCGGGGGTGGAGGAAGCTTTCTTT; CDR3: CASSLPGVEEAFF
V: TRBV5-1; D: -; J: TRBJ2-1; size: many; DNA: TGCGCCAGCAGCTTGGCCGGGAGAGAGCAGTTCTTC; CDR3: CASSLAGREQFF
V: TRBV18; D: TRBD1; J: TRBJ1-1; size: many; DNA: TGTGCCAGCTCACCTAAGACAGGGGGTGGCACTGAAGCTTTCTTT; CDR3: CASSPKTGGGTEAFF
V: TRBV4-1; D: TRBD1; J: TRBJ2-5; size: many; DNA: TGCGCCAGCAGCCAGGTTCTACAGGGGGCCCAGTACTTC; CDR3: CASSQVLQGAQYF
V: TRBV20-1; D: -; J: TRBJ2-1; size: many; DNA: TGCAGTGCTAGAGGACAAATAGCGACCTCCTACAATGAGCAGTTCTTC; CDR3: CSARGQIATSYNEQFF
V: TRBV29-1; D: TRBD1; J: TRBJ1-4; size: many; DNA: TGCAGCGGAACCGGGACAGCAGATGAAAAACTGTTTTTT; CDR3: CSGTGTADEKLFF
V: TRBV4-3; D: -; J: TRBJ2-7; size: many; DNA: TGCGCCAGCAGCCAAGATGGATGGCTGGAGCAGTACTTC; CDR3: CASSQDGWLEQYF
V: TRBV20-1; D: -; J: TRBJ2-7; size: many; DNA: TGCAGTGCTAGAGATCTCGCCAGACCCTACGAGCAGTACTTC; CDR3: CSARDLARPYEQYF
V: TRBV10-3; D: -; J: TRBJ2-7; size: many; DNA: TGTGCCATCAGTGTCCAGGGTATCTACGAGCAGTACTTC; CDR3: CAISVQGIYEQYF
V: TRBV27; D: -; J: TRBJ2-1; size: many; DNA: TGTGCCAGCAGTTTATACGGCTCCTACAATGAGCAGTTCTTC; CDR3: CASSLYGSYNEQFF
V: TRBV5-1; D: TRBD1; J: TRBJ2-7; size: many; DNA: TGCGCCAGCAGCTTAGGACAGGGGAAGGCCGGCGAGCAGTACTTC; CDR3: CASSLGQGKAGEQYF
V: TRBV18; D: -; J: TRBJ1-2; size: many; DNA: TGTGCCAGCTCACCACCCGTGTCACAGAACTATGGCTACACCTTC; CDR3: CASSPPVSQNYGYTF